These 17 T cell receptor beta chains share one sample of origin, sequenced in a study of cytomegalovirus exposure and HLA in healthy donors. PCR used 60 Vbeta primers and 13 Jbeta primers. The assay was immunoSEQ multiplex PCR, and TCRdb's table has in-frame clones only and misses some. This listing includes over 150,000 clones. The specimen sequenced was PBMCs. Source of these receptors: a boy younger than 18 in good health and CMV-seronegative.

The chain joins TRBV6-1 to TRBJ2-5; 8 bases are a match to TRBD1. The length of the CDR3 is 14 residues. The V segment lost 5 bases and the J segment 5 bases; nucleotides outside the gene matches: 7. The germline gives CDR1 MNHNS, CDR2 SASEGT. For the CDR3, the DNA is TGTGCCAGCAGTAAGGACAGGGTCGACGAGACCCAGTACTTC. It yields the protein CASSKDRVDETQYF.

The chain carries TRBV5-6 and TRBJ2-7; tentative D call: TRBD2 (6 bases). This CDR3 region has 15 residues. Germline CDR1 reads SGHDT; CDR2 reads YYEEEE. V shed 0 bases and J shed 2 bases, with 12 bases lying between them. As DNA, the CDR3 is TGTGCCAGCAGCTTGGGGCGGCGGGGCGCCTACGAGCAGTACTTC. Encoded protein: CASSLGRRGAYEQYF.

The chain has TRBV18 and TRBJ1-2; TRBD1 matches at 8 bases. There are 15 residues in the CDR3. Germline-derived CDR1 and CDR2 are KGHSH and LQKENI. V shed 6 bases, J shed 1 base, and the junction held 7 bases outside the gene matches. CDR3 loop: CASSSDRASNYGYTF. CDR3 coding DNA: TGTGCCAGCTCCTCGGACAGGGCGAGTAACTATGGCTACACCTTC.

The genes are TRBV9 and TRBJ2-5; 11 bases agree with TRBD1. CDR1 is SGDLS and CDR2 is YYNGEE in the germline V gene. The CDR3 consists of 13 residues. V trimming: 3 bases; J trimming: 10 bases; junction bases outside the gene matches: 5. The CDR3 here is CASSDRDRGFQYF. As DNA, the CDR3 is TGTGCCAGCAGCGACCGGGACAGGGGGTTCCAGTACTTC.

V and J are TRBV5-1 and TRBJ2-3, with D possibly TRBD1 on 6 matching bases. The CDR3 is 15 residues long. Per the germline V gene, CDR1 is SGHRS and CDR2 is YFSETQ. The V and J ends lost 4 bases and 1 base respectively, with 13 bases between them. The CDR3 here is CASSEGGTGTDTQYF. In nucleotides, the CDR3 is TGCGCCAGCAGCGAAGGGGGAACTGGCACAGATACGCAGTATTTT.

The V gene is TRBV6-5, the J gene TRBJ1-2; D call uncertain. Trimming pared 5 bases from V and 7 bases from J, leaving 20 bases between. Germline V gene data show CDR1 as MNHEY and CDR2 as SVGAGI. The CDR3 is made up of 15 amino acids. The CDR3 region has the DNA TGTGCCAGCAGTCGTAAACAGTCCCTATTAGGTGGCTACACCTTC. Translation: CASSRKQSLLGGYTF.

The CDR3 loop is CASSSWDKQNDEQYF. The CDR3 nucleotides read TGTGCCAGCAGCTCCTGGGACAAGCAGAACGACGAGCAGTACTTC. The chain is built from TRBV7-9 and TRBJ2-7; the D gene is possibly TRBD1 (6 bases). Germline V lookup: CDR1 SEHNR, CDR2 FQNEAQ (reference sequence). CDR3 length: 15 residues. Trimming cost V 4 bases and J 5 bases, with 18 bases left between them.

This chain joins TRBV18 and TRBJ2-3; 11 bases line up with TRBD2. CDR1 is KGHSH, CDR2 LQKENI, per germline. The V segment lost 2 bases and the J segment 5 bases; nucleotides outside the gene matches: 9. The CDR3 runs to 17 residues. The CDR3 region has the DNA TGTGCCAGCTCACCATCGATTAGCGGGGGGGCAGGAGATACGCAGTATTTT. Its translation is CASSPSISGGAGDTQYF.

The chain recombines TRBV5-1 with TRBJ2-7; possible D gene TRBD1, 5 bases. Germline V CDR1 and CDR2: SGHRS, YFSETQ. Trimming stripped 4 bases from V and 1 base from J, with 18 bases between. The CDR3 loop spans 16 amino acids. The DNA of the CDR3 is TGCGCCAGCAGCCCCCCTGGTACAGGATCTTCCTACGAGCAGTACTTC. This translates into CASSPPGTGSSYEQYF.

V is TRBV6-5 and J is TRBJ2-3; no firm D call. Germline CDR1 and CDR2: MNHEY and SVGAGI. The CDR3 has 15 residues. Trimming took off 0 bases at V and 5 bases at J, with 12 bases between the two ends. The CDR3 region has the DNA TGTGCCAGCAGTTACTCGCAGCGCGTACTAGATACGCAGTATTTT. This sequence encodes CASSYSQRVLDTQYF.

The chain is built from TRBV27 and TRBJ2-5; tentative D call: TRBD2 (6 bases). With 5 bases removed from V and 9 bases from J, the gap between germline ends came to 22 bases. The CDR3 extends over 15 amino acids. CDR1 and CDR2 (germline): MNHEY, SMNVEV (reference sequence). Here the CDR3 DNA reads TGTGCCAGCAGTCCCCGGGGGACCCCCGACTATTCCCAGTACTTC. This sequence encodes CASSPRGTPDYSQYF.

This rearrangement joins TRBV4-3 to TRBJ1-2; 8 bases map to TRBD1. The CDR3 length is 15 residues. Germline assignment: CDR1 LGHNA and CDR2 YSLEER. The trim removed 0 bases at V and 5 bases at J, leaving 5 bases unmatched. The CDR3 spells CASSQDRGQGYGYTF. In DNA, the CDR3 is TGCGCCAGCAGCCAAGATCGAGGACAGGGATATGGCTACACCTTC.

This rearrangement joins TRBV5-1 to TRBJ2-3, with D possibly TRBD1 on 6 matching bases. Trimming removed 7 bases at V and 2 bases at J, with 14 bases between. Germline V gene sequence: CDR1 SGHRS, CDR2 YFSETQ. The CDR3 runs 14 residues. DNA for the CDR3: TGCGCCAGCCGACCGGGACACCTCACAGATACGCAGTATTTT. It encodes CASRPGHLTDTQYF. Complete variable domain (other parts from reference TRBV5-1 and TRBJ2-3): KAGVTQTPRYLIKTRGQQVTLSCSPISGHRSVSWYQQTPGQGLQFLFEYFSETQRNKGNFPGRFSGRQFSNSRSEMNVSTLELGDSALYLCASRPGHLTDTQYFGPGTRLTVL.

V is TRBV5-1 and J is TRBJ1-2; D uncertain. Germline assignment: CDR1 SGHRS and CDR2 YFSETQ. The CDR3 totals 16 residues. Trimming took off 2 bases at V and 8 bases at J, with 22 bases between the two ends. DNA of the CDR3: TGCGCCAGCAGCTTAGACTACGGCGCGCTTAATGGGGGCTACACCTTC. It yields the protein CASSLDYGALNGGYTF. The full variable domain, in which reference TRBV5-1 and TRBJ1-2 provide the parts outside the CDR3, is KAGVTQTPRYLIKTRGQQVTLSCSPISGHRSVSWYQQTPGQGLQFLFEYFSETQRNKGNFPGRFSGRQFSNSRSEMNVSTLELGDSALYLCASSLDYGALNGGYTFGSGTRLTVV.

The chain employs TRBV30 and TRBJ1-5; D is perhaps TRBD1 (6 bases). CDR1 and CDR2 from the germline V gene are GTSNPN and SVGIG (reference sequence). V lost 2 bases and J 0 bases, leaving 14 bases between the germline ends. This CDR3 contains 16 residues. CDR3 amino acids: CAWSSWTEYSNQPQHF. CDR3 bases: TGTGCCTGGAGTTCTTGGACAGAATATAGCAATCAGCCCCAGCATTTT. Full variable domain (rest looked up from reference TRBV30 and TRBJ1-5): SQTIHQWPATLVQPVGSPLSLECTVEGTSNPNLYWYRQAAGRGLQLLFYSVGIGQISSEVPQNLSASRPQDRQFILSSKKLLLSDSGFYLCAWSSWTEYSNQPQHFGDGTRLSIL.

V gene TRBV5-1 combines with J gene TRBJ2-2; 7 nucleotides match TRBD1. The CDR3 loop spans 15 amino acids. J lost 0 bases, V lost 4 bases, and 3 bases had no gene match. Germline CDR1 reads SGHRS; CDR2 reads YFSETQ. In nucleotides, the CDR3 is TGCGCCAGCAGCGTGACAGGGCCGAACACCGGGGAGCTGTTTTTT. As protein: CASSVTGPNTGELFF.

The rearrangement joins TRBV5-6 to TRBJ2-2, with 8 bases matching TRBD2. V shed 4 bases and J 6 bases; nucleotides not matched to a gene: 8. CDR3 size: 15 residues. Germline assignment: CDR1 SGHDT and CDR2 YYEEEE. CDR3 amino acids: CASSLGGGFPGELFF. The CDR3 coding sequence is TGTGCCAGCAGCCTCGGGGGGGGCTTTCCCGGGGAGCTGTTTTTT.